This T cell receptor (beta chain) derives from a study of T-cell memory formation after mild COVID-19. TCRdb re-called the 5' RACE reads through MiXCR, storing one row per CDR3 protein. Among roughly 510,000 distinct CDR3 sequences listed, 15% to 20% were seen once. Germline values: CDR1 SGHTA, CDR2 FQGNSA. V dropped 1 base and J dropped 1 base, with 5 bases sitting between them. This CDR3 spans 14 amino acids. In its sample, this clonotype was seen many times. Sequencing was done on a sample of PBMCs or a T cell subset sorted from them (not recorded which). This TCR came from an adult woman who had mild COVID-19 (a few samples of this study predate the infection). Cell type and time point are not known. V gene TRBV7-2 combines with J gene TRBJ1-5; no definite D call. The CDR3 coding sequence is TGTGCCAGCAGCTTAGGGCAAAGCAATCAGCCCCAGCATTTT. It encodes CASSLGQSNQPQHF.